This T cell receptor (beta chain) was identified in a study of Ad26.COV2.S vaccination and SARS-CoV-2 variants. General observations from the study: Non-spike TCR breadth did not differ much between vaccine and placebo recipients. Substantial post-vaccination breadth of spike-specific CD8+ and CD4+ T cell responses was reported. Quantification of TCR breadth and depth may have yielded underestimates of total T cell responses. The placebo group had lower spike-specific TCR breadth than the vaccine recipients did.

Germline V CDR1 and CDR2: SGHTA, FQGNSA. Trimming took off 5 bases at V and 2 bases at J, with 9 bases between the two ends. This CDR3 has 13 residues. Produced via immunoSEQ multiplex PCR; TCRdb's table is partial and in-frame only. The sample has approximately 340,000 clones, 92% seen once. This clone was found a few times. As yet, its antigen is unknown. This TCR was sampled from a human donor who had recovered from COVID-19. This chain links TRBV7-2 with TRBJ1-2; tentatively, D is TRBD1 (6 bases). The specimen comprised peripheral blood, sampled after recovery from COVID-19. The CDR3, as DNA: TGTGCCAGCAGCCGGGACACAAACTATGGCTACACCTTC. Translation gives CASSRDTNYGYTF. Looking up the rest from reference TRBV7-2 and TRBJ1-2 gives the full variable domain: GAGVSQSPSNKVTEKGKDVELRCDPISGHTALYWYRQSLGQGLEFLIYFQGNSAPDKSGLPSDRFSAERTGGSVSTLTIQRTQQEDSAVYLCASSRDTNYGYTFGSGTRLTVV.